Described below is a single T cell receptor (beta chain) sequence and its context. Its target is unknown. For sequencing, patients were chosen who had shown expansion of CD8+CD57+ cells by flow cytometry. All patients had severe acquired aplastic anemia. This CDR3 has 14 residues. Per germline, CDR1 SEHNR and CDR2 FQNEAQ (reference sequence). The V and J ends lost 3 bases and 8 bases, in that order; junction bases with no gene match: 8. This specimen belongs to a study of CD8+CD57+ T cells in acquired aplastic anemia. General study points: Overlap between patients and controls comprised roughly 28 CD8+ CDR3 sequences.

Using genomic DNA as the template, TCR beta VDJ and CDR3 profiling was carried out. Each CDR3 protein gets one entry after TCRdb re-called the reads with MiXCR. Seen here are about 180,000 distinct CDR3 sequences, approximately 48% observed once, and the top ten hold over 10%. The J gene is TRBJ1-2, the V gene TRBV7-9; 8 positions agree with TRBD1. This clonotype originated in a human donor with aplastic anemia. Material for sequencing was sorted CD4+, CD8+, or CD8+CD57+ T cells (not recorded which) from PBMCs. CDR3 residues: CASSFGTGPSGYTF. As DNA, the CDR3 is TGTGCCAGCAGCTTCGGGACAGGACCCTCCGGCTACACCTTC.